Shown below are 9 T cell receptor beta chains from a single sample sequenced in a study of spatial heterogeneity in lung cancer. Overall study results and limits: The study found that expanded intratumoral alpha and beta TCR counts tracked tumor mutation counts.

No antigen has been identified for these receptors. TCRdb ran MiXCR on the 5' RACE reads and lists one entry per CDR3 protein. The top ten clones hold about 10% of a sample with 2,000 to 3,000 distinct CDR3 sequences, roughly 1.4% of them seen once. The sample's time point: sample taken at primary tumor resection. Sequences were derived from lung tumor tissue, sampled at surgery. These receptor sequences come from a male donor with early-stage non-small cell lung cancer.

The sample holds many counts of this clonotype. The CDR3 DNA follows: TGCGCCAGCAGCTTGTCGGGGGCGAGCAATCAGCCCCAGCATTTT. Translated: CASSLSGASNQPQHF. The chain joins TRBV5-1 to TRBJ1-5, with D maybe TRBD1 (6 bases). CDR1 and CDR2 from the germline V gene are SGHRS and YFSETQ. V was shortened by 1 base and J by 1 base, with 9 bases between the two germline ends. The CDR3 covers 15 residues.

By frequency in the sample, this clonotype is medium-sized. The chain combines TRBV4-3 with TRBJ1-1; no definite D call. The ends were cut back, 0 bases at V and 2 bases at J, with 7 bases in the middle. The CDR3 has 14 residues. The germline gives CDR1 LGHNA, CDR2 YSLEER. CDR3 coding DNA: TGCGCCAGCAGCCAAGATCTGGGAAACACTGAAGCTTTCTTT. It yields the protein CASSQDLGNTEAFF.

This clonotype showed up many times. The rearrangement uses TRBV11-2 and TRBJ1-6; 7 bases match TRBD1. Germline CDR1 and CDR2: SGHAT and FQNNGV. V lost 0 bases and J lost 8; bases outside the gene matches: 4. This CDR3 is built from 15 residues. CDR3 loop: CASSLEGGRDSPLHF. CDR3 DNA sequence: TGTGCCAGCAGCTTAGAAGGGGGCAGGGATTCACCCCTCCACTTT. Complete variable domain (other parts from reference TRBV11-2 and TRBJ1-6): EAGVAQSPRYKIIEKRQSVAFWCNPISGHATLYWYQQILGQGPKLLIQFQNNGVVDDSQLPKDRFSAERLKGVDSTLKIQPAKLEDSAVYLCASSLEGGRDSPLHFGNGTRLTVT.

This clonotype is medium-sized (0.01 to 0.1%) within its sample. The chain employs TRBV12-3 or TRBV12-4 and TRBJ2-2; 8 bases map to TRBD2. V shed 5 bases, J shed 6 bases, and the junction held 8 bases outside the gene matches. There are 15 residues in the CDR3. CDR3 sequence: CASSQGTRGSGELFF. The CDR3 DNA follows: TGTGCCAGCAGTCAAGGGACTAGAGGGTCCGGGGAGCTGTTTTTT.

By sample share, this clonotype is medium-sized. The chain links TRBV6-2 or TRBV6-3 to TRBJ2-7, with TRBD2 matching over 12 bases. Germline V gives CDR1 MNHEY, CDR2 SVGEGT. The length of the CDR3 is 16 residues. V trimming: 2 bases; J trimming: 4 bases; junction bases outside the gene matches: 6. The CDR3 DNA sequence: TGTGCCAGCAGTTACCGGACTAGCGGGATAGGTTACGAGCAGTACTTC. This encodes CASSYRTSGIGYEQYF.

This clonotype was observed many times. The V call is TRBV6-5, the J call TRBJ1-5; tentative D call: TRBD1 (5 bases). The germline gives CDR1 MNHEY, CDR2 SVGAGI. The ends were cut back, 2 bases at V and 7 bases at J, with 9 bases in the middle. This CDR3 spans 13 amino acids. The CDR3 loop is CASSYRGGQPQHF. In nucleotides, the CDR3 is TGTGCCAGCAGTTACAGGGGAGGGCAGCCCCAGCATTTT.

By its share, this clonotype is medium-sized. The chain uses TRBV20-1 and TRBJ1-5, with TRBD1 identical over 9 bases. The CDR3 sequence is 18 residues long. V gave up 3 bases and J gave up 7 bases; unmatched junction bases: 19. Germline CDR1 DFQATT, CDR2 SNEGSKA (reference sequence). This CDR3 reads CSASYGTGYFGEGQPQHF. The CDR3 coding sequence is TGCAGTGCTAGCTATGGGACAGGGTATTTTGGGGAGGGACAGCCCCAGCATTTT.

In this sample, this clonotype is medium-sized (0.01 to 0.1%). The chain employs TRBV20-1 and TRBJ2-5; no clear D. Germline lookup yields CDR1 DFQATT and CDR2 SNEGSKA (reference sequence). V dropped 0 bases and J dropped 5 bases, with 13 bases sitting between them. The CDR3 contains 14 residues. The chain's CDR3 is CSARDRRFAETQYF. CDR3 DNA sequence: TGCAGTGCTAGAGATCGAAGGTTCGCTGAGACCCAGTACTTC.

This clonotype is judged medium-sized (0.01 to 0.1%). The chain carries TRBV3-1 and TRBJ1-3, with D maybe TRBD1 (5 bases). With 4 bases removed from V and 4 bases from J, the gap between germline ends came to 14 bases. CDR1 and CDR2 (germline): LGHDT, YNNKEL (reference sequence). This CDR3 is built from 15 residues. The CDR3, as DNA: TGTGCCAGCAGCCGAGCAGGGTTGTCAGGAAACACCATATATTTT. It encodes CASSRAGLSGNTIYF.